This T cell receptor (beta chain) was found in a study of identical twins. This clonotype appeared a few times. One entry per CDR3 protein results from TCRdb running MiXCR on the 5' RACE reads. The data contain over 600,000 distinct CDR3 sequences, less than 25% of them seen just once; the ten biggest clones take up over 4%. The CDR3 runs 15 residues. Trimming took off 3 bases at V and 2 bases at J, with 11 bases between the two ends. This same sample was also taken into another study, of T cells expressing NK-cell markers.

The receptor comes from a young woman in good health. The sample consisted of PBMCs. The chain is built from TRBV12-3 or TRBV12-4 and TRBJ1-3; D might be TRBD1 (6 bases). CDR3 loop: CASSLVGAAGNTIYF. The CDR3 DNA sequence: TGTGCCAGCAGTTTGGTGGGGGCAGCTGGAAACACCATATATTTT.